This entry concerns a single T cell receptor (beta chain). As yet, its antigen is unknown. The data derive from a study of Tregs in tolerant kidney transplant recipients. Notes on the study in general: Expanding Tregs on activated donor B cells appeared to best identify donor-specific TCRbeta clones.

Libraries were prepared by immunoSEQ multiplex PCR; TCRdb keeps only in-frame clonotypes and omits some of them. Of over 50,000 clones listed, approximately 83% are singletons. Between the trimmed V and J ends, which lost 6 bases and 2 bases, there was a span of 10 bases. CDR3 length: 13 amino acids. The germline V gene has CDR1 SQVTM and CDR2 ANQGSEA. Here the sequenced sample was Tregs from blood, taken before the transplant. J is TRBJ2-2 and V is TRBV29-1; maybe TRBD2 (5 bases). This TCR came from a human donor who received a combined kidney and bone marrow transplant. The CDR3 here is CSVQRTNTGELFF. The CDR3 coding sequence is TGCAGCGTCCAGCGGACCAACACCGGGGAGCTGTTTTTT.